Below, one T cell receptor beta chain is given with its context. Around 0.55 micrograms of biopsy DNA per sample underwent TCRB immunosequencing. The method was immunoSEQ multiplex PCR; TCRdb's version includes in-frame clones alone and lacks a portion of them. This sample carries roughly 7,100 clones, 72% of them seen once, and the ten largest clones take 8% to 10%. This specimen belongs to a study of T cell repertoires in ileal Crohn's disease. This clonotype originated in an adult with Crohn's disease. Input material: ileal tissue.

The CDR3 nucleotides read TGTGCCAGCAGTCGGGTGGAATACGAGCAGTACTTC. This gives the protein CASSRVEYEQYF. The rearrangement links TRBV6-6 to TRBJ2-7; D remains unclear. Per the germline V gene, CDR1 is MNHNY and CDR2 is SVGAGI (reference sequence). This CDR3 is 12 amino acids long. Trimming took off 5 bases at V and 4 bases at J, with 9 bases between the two ends.